These 28 T cell receptor beta chains originate from one sample sequenced in a study of regulatory T cells in long-lasting Graves disease. TCR beta libraries were built with iRepertoire HTBI primers and Arm-PCR of CDR3 regions. Via MiXCR, TCRdb re-called the multiplex PCR reads, giving one row per CDR3 protein. The top ten hold about 27% of the sample, which has roughly 380,000 distinct CDR3 sequences, 16% seen once. The sample's time point: newly diagnosed GD, antithyroid drugs for less than 3 months. Scientists built the TCR library using RNA that was extracted from PBMCs. The data also belong to a second study, concerning T cells in Graves' hyperthyroidism and ophthalmopathy.

Sequencing used peripheral blood mononuclear cells (PBMCs), obtained at new diagnosis, from a patient treated with antithyroid drugs. The receptors originated from a man aged 35 to 55 with Graves disease.

Turning to this clonotype: This sequence may be a read error, since a much larger clone differs from it by one base. The chain is built from TRBV7-9 and TRBJ2-1; possibly TRBD2 for D (6 bases). This CDR3 spans 15 amino acids. Looked up from germline, CDR1 is SEHNR and CDR2 is FQNEAQ (reference sequence). The CDR3 bases are TGTGCCAGCAGCTCACCCGGGAGCGCCGGCAATAAGCAGTTCTTC. Its translation: CASSSPGSAGNKQFF. Looking up the rest from reference TRBV7-9 and TRBJ2-1 gives the full variable domain: DTGVSQNPRHKITKRGQNVTFRCDPISEHNRLYWYRQTLGQGPEFLTYFQNEAQLEKSRLLSDRFSAERPKGSFSTLEIQRTEQGDSAMYLCASSSPGSAGNKQFFGPGTRLTVL.

This clonotype was found a few times. The chain employs TRBV4-2 and TRBJ1-6; possible D gene TRBD1, 5 bases. V was cut by 3 bases and J by 8 bases, with 17 bases left in between. The CDR3 loop spans 16 amino acids. Germline lookup yields CDR1 LGHNA and CDR2 YNFKEQ. The CDR3 sequence: CASSHPPPGPDSPLHF. DNA of the CDR3: TGTGCCAGCAGCCATCCCCCCCCAGGGCCAGATTCACCCCTCCACTTT.

The V and J genes are TRBV10-3 and TRBJ1-6, with 7 bases lining up with TRBD1. With V trimmed by 0 bases and J by 5 bases, 7 bases remained unmatched. The V gene's germline CDR1 is ENHRY and CDR2 SYGVKD. This CDR3 region has 17 residues. CDR3: CAISESIGDRNNSPLHF. For the CDR3, the DNA is TGTGCCATCAGTGAGTCGATCGGGGACAGAAATAATTCACCCCTCCACTTT.

This clonotype was counted between two and nine times. The V call is TRBV5-1, the J call TRBJ1-1; D gene unclear. The germline gives CDR1 SGHRS, CDR2 YFSETQ. V lost 4 bases, J lost 2 bases, and 9 bases lay in between. CDR3 length: 13 residues. The CDR3 loop reads CASSPGYNTEAFF. The CDR3 DNA sequence: TGCGCCAGCAGCCCGGGATATAACACTGAAGCTTTCTTT.

The chain has TRBV18 and TRBJ2-3; the D is unclear. Germline-derived CDR1 and CDR2 are KGHSH and LQKENI. The CDR3 sequence is 14 residues long. Trimming removed 2 bases at V and 6 bases at J, with 12 bases between. CDR3 sequence (DNA): TGTGCCAGCTCACCAGGGCGAGCAACCGATACGCAGTATTTT. The encoded protein is CASSPGRATDTQYF.

This clonotype was observed many times. The chain is built from TRBV29-1 and TRBJ2-1, with TRBD1 matching over 7 bases. This CDR3 has 15 residues. The V gene's germline CDR1 is SQVTM and CDR2 ANQGSEA. V gave up 2 bases and J gave up 0 bases; unmatched junction bases: 4. The CDR3 region has the DNA TGCAGCGTTGAACTGACAGGGCCCTCCTACAATGAGCAGTTCTTC. It encodes CSVELTGPSYNEQFF.

Many counts were recorded for this clonotype. The chain has TRBV20-1 and TRBJ2-1; 8 bases are shared with TRBD2. Per the germline V gene, CDR1 is DFQATT and CDR2 is SNEGSKA (reference sequence). The CDR3 has 11 residues. The J segment lost 15 bases and the V segment lost 5 bases, leaving 9 bases of the junction unmatched. CDR3 amino acids: CSAWLRGGLFF. The CDR3 DNA reads TGCAGTGCTTGGCTTCGGGGGGGCCTGTTCTTC.

The chain has TRBV5-1 and TRBJ2-7, with D maybe TRBD1 (5 bases). CDR1 SGHRS and CDR2 YFSETQ come from the germline V gene. The CDR3 totals 16 residues. The V end was cut by 4 bases, the J end by 3 bases, with 20 bases between. The CDR3 loop is CASSPRQTKSFYEQYF. The CDR3 coding sequence is TGCGCCAGCAGCCCAAGACAGACAAAGTCGTTCTACGAGCAGTACTTC. The full variable domain, in which reference TRBV5-1 and TRBJ2-7 provide the parts outside the CDR3, is KAGVTQTPRYLIKTRGQQVTLSCSPISGHRSVSWYQQTPGQGLQFLFEYFSETQRNKGNFPGRFSGRQFSNSRSEMNVSTLELGDSALYLCASSPRQTKSFYEQYFGPGTRLTVT.

This clonotype was seen once. The rearrangement links TRBV10-1 to TRBJ2-4; 8 bases line up with TRBD1. Germline values: CDR1 WNHNN, CDR2 SYGVQD (reference sequence). The CDR3 is 15 amino acids. Unmatched junction bases numbered 2, after V lost 2 bases and J lost 2 bases. CDR3 coding DNA: TGCGCCAGCAGTGAGACAGGGGGTACCAAAAACATTCAGTACTTC. This translates into CASSETGGTKNIQYF.

Regarding this clonotype: A single base separates this from a much larger clone, so it may be a read error. As the CDR3 is not closed by the conserved phenylalanine or tryptophan, this likely results from a read error. The V call is TRBV5-1, the J call TRBJ2-1; D gene ambiguous. V lost 0 bases and J lost 9, with 10 bases in between. This CDR3 is 13 amino acids long. Germline CDR1 is SGHRS and CDR2 is YFSETQ. The CDR3 bases are TGCGCCAGCAGCTTGGCGAGTAGAGGTGAGCAGTTCTCC. Translation gives CASSLASRGEQFS.

This clonotype has just a few counts. The V call is TRBV4-1, the J call TRBJ2-5; TRBD2 aligns across 10 bases. From germline, CDR1 is MGHRA and CDR2 YSYEKL. With 1 base clipped from V and 6 bases from J, the junction kept 11 bases outside the gene matches. The CDR3 runs 17 residues. The CDR3 is CASSQGSSGGPRKTQYF. For the CDR3, the DNA is TGCGCCAGCAGCCAAGGTTCTAGCGGGGGCCCAAGGAAGACCCAGTACTTC.

This clonotype was seen only a few times. CDR3 in amino acids: CASSDRGLYGYTF. The CDR3 nucleotides read TGTGCCAGCAGTGACAGGGGGCTCTATGGCTACACCTTC. This sequence joins TRBV2 and TRBJ1-2; TRBD1 matches at 8 bases. CDR3 size: 13 residues. Germline V gives CDR1 SNHLY, CDR2 FYNNEI. Trimming took 3 bases from V and 4 from J; bases not matched to a gene: 1.

This clonotype has only a few counts. The chain combines TRBV4-2 with TRBJ2-7; D is tentatively TRBD1 or TRBD2 (5 bases each). This CDR3 has 16 amino acids. The germline V and J ends were trimmed by 0 bases and 6 bases, with 18 bases remaining between them. The germline V gene has CDR1 LGHNA and CDR2 YNFKEQ. The CDR3 DNA reads as TGTGCCAGCAGCCAAGATCAAGGGCAATCGAGGGGCGAGCAGTACTTC. Translation: CASSQDQGQSRGEQYF.

This clonotype was seen many times. The CDR3 loop is CASTDRAYEQYF. The CDR3 coding sequence is TGTGCCAGTACCGACAGGGCCTACGAGCAGTACTTC. This chain links TRBV7-9 with TRBJ2-7; 7 positions agree with TRBD1. V lost 9 bases to trimming and J lost 2 bases; unmatched junction nucleotides: 4. The CDR3 contains 12 residues. Per germline, CDR1 SEHNR and CDR2 FQNEAQ (reference sequence). Full variable domain (missing parts from reference TRBV7-9 and TRBJ2-7): DTGVSQNPRHKITKRGQNVTFRCDPISEHNRLYWYRQTLGQGPEFLTYFQNEAQLEKSRLLSDRFSAERPKGSFSTLEIQRTEQGDSAMYLCASTDRAYEQYFGPGTRLTVT.

The chain joins TRBV7-3 to TRBJ2-7; either TRBD1 or TRBD2 may fit D (5 bases each). The CDR3 has 16 residues. The germline gives CDR1 SGHTA, CDR2 FQGTGA. V was shortened by 5 bases and J by 2 bases, with 19 bases between the two germline ends. CDR3 in DNA: TGTGCCAGCAGCATGCGTGCCGGGACGTACCCCTACGAGCAGTACTTC. Protein product: CASSMRAGTYPYEQYF. Full variable domain (rest looked up from reference TRBV7-3 and TRBJ2-7): GAGVSQTPSNKVTEKGKYVELRCDPISGHTALYWYRQSLGQGPEFLIYFQGTGAADDSGLPNDRFFAVRPEGSVSTLKIQRTERGDSAVYLCASSMRAGTYPYEQYFGPGTRLTVT.

The V and J genes are TRBV20-1 and TRBJ2-4, with a possible D match to TRBD1 (5 bases). CDR3 size: 13 residues. The germline CDR1 and CDR2 sequences are DFQATT and SNEGSKA (reference sequence). Trimming pared 2 bases from V and 3 bases from J, leaving 8 bases between. CDR3 in DNA: TGCAGTGCTAGAAACAGGCTCAAAAACATTCAGTACTTC. Residues: CSARNRLKNIQYF.

This clonotype was observed many times. The gene calls are TRBV19 and TRBJ2-1, with 9 bases that match TRBD1. The CDR3 is 14 residues long. The germline V gene has CDR1 LNHDA and CDR2 SQIVND (reference sequence). J lost 8 bases, V lost 6 bases, and 8 bases had no gene match. The CDR3 nucleotides read TGTGCCAGTAGAATGACAGGGGGTAGGTATGAGCAGTTCTTC. Its protein product is CASRMTGGRYEQFF.

This rearrangement joins TRBV20-1 to TRBJ2-7, with TRBD1 identical over 11 bases. Germline V gene lookup returns CDR1 DFQATT and CDR2 SNEGSKA (reference sequence). V gave up 1 base and J gave up 0 bases; unmatched junction bases: 11. There are 18 residues in the CDR3. The CDR3 loop reads CSARGRDRGYFFSYEQYF. In DNA form, the CDR3 reads TGCAGTGCTAGAGGACGGGACAGGGGGTACTTTTTCTCCTACGAGCAGTACTTC.

This clonotype was recorded at least ten times. V usage is TRBV18 and J usage is TRBJ1-1; TRBD1 might be the D (6 bases). Germline-derived CDR1 and CDR2 are KGHSH and LQKENI. V was clipped by 5 bases and J by 6 bases, with 13 bases between them. The CDR3 length is 13 residues. CDR3 DNA sequence: TGTGCCAGCTCAAAGACAGGCCCGGCTGAAGCTTTCTTT. Its protein is CASSKTGPAEAFF.

Many counts were recorded for this clonotype. The chain links TRBV14 to TRBJ2-6; maybe TRBD2 (5 bases). Germline CDR1 and CDR2: SGHDN and FVKESK. This CDR3 has 14 amino acids. V was cut by 7 bases and J by 1 base, with 8 bases left in between. The CDR3 DNA is TGTGCCAGCAAAGAGGGTTCTGGGGCCAACGTCCTGACTTTC. Translated: CASKEGSGANVLTF.

As concerns this clonotype: One base away lies a much larger clone, so this may be a sequencing read error. The chain couples TRBV3-1 to TRBJ1-4, with TRBD1 identical over 11 bases. CDR3 length equals 16 residues. CDR1 is LGHDT, CDR2 YNNKEL, per germline (reference sequence). CDR3 sequence reads: CANSHRTGGSNEKLFF. In DNA, the CDR3 is TGTGCCAACAGCCATCGGACAGGGGGCTCTAATGAAAAACTGTTTTTT.

There are many counts of this clonotype. The chain recombines TRBV7-3 with TRBJ2-3; no definite D call. V was shortened by 3 bases and J by 6 bases, with 16 bases between the two germline ends. The CDR3 has 15 amino acids. Germline V lookup: CDR1 SGHTA, CDR2 FQGTGA. The CDR3 DNA reads as TGTGCCAGCAGCTTGTATGGCAACGAGGCTGATACGCAGTATTTT. Its translation is CASSLYGNEADTQYF. The whole variable domain, remainder taken from reference TRBV7-3 and TRBJ2-3, is GAGVSQTPSNKVTEKGKYVELRCDPISGHTALYWYRQSLGQGPEFLIYFQGTGAADDSGLPNDRFFAVRPEGSVSTLKIQRTERGDSAVYLCASSLYGNEADTQYFGPGTRLTVL.

This rearrangement joins TRBV6-1 to TRBJ2-7; D might be TRBD1 (5 bases). The CDR3 length is 14 residues. Per germline, CDR1 MNHNS and CDR2 SASEGT. V lost 5 bases and J lost 11, with 22 bases in between. The CDR3 region is CASSKSSGLPAEYF. The CDR3, as DNA: TGTGCCAGCAGTAAGAGTTCAGGGTTGCCGGCGGAGTACTTC.

This clonotype was seen many times. This chain connects TRBV28 to TRBJ2-2; D gene unclear. The CDR3 is 14 residues long. The V and J ends lost 2 bases and 4 bases respectively, with 8 bases between them. Germline V gene lookup returns CDR1 MDHEN and CDR2 SYDVKM. The CDR3 sequence: CASSLSLTTGELFF. The DNA for the CDR3 is TGTGCCAGCAGTTTAAGTCTTACCACCGGGGAGCTGTTTTTT.

Notes on this clonotype: This may come from a read error, since a much larger clone is one base off. The chain employs TRBV5-1 and TRBJ2-3; tentative D call: TRBD1 (6 bases). The J call is doubtful: the DNA matches TRBJ2-5 better. Germline CDR1 SGHRS, CDR2 YFSETQ. This CDR3 region has 14 residues. This CDR3 is CASSLPGQIQTQYF. The CDR3 DNA is TGCGCCAGCAGCTTGCCTGGACAGATCCAGACCCAGTACTTC.

The genes are TRBV15 and TRBJ2-2; the D gene is possibly TRBD2 (7 bases). The germline CDR1 and CDR2 sequences are LNHNV and YYDKDF (reference sequence). V lost 2 bases, J lost 0 bases, and 10 bases lay in between. This CDR3 comprises 16 residues. The CDR3 DNA sequence: TGTGCCACCAGCAGAAACGGGGGGCCGAACACCGGGGAGCTGTTTTTT. Its protein product is CATSRNGGPNTGELFF.

This chain connects TRBV10-2 to TRBJ1-5; D unresolved. V lost 4 bases and J 10 bases, leaving 14 bases between the germline ends. Per the germline V gene, CDR1 is WSHSY and CDR2 is SAAADI. This CDR3 has 13 residues. CDR3 amino acids: CASSGLGPRPQHF. The CDR3 DNA reads as TGCGCCAGCAGTGGGTTAGGACCACGTCCCCAGCATTTT.

This clonotype showed up many times. The chain employs TRBV20-1 and TRBJ2-7, with D possibly TRBD2 on 5 matching bases. The length of the CDR3 is 11 residues. Looked up from germline, CDR1 is DFQATT and CDR2 is SNEGSKA (reference sequence). The V and J ends lost 7 bases and 6 bases respectively, with 13 bases between them. Written as DNA, the CDR3 is TGCAGTGGTGGGCGCGGGCGCGAGCAGTACTTC. Its translation: CSGGRGREQYF.